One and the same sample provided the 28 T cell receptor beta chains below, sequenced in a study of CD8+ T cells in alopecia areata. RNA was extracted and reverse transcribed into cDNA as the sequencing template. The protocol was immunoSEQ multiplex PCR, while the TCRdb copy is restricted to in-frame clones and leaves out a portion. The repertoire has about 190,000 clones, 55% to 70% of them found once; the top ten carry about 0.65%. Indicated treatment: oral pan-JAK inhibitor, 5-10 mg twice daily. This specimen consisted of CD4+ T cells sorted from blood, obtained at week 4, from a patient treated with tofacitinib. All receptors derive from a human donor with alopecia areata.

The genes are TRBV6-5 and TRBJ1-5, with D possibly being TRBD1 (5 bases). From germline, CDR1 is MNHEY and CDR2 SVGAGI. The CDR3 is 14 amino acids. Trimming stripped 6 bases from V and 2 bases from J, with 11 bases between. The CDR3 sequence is CASSTDRRNQPQHF. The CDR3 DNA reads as TGTGCCAGCAGCACCGACAGACGCAATCAGCCCCAGCATTTT.

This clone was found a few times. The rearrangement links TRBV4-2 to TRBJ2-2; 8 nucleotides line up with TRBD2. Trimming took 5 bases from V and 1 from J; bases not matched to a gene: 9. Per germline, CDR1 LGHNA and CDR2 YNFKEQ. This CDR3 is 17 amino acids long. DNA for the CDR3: TGTGCCAGCAGCGAAGCCGGGACTAGGATGAACACCGGGGAGCTGTTTTTT. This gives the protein CASSEAGTRMNTGELFF.

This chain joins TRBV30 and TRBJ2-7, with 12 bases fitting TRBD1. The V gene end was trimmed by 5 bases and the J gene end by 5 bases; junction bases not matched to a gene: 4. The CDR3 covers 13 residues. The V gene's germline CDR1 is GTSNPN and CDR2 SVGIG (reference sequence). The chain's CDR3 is CAWGGTGGNEQYF. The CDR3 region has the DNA TGTGCCTGGGGCGGGACAGGGGGCAACGAGCAGTACTTC.

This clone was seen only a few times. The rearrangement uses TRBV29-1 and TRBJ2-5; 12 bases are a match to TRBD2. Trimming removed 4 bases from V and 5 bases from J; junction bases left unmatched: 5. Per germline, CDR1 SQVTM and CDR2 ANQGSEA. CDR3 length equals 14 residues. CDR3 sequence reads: CSVALAGGGETQYF. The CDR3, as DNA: TGCAGCGTTGCCCTAGCGGGAGGGGGGGAGACCCAGTACTTC.

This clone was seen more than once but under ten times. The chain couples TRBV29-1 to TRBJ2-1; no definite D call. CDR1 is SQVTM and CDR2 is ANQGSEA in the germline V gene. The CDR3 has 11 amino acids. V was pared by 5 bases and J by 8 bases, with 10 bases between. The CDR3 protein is CSVLGPHEQFF. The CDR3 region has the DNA TGCAGCGTTCTCGGACCTCATGAGCAGTTCTTC.

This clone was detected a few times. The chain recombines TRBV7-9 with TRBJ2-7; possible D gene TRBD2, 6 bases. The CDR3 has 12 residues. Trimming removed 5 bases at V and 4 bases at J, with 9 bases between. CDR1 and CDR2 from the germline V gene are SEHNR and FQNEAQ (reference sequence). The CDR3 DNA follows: TGTGCCAGCAGCCCTCGGGGGTACGAGCAGTACTTC. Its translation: CASSPRGYEQYF. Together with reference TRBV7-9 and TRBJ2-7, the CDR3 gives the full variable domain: DTGVSQNPRHKITKRGQNVTFRCDPISEHNRLYWYRQTLGQGPEFLTYFQNEAQLEKSRLLSDRFSAERPKGSFSTLEIQRTEQGDSAMYLCASSPRGYEQYFGPGTRLTVT.

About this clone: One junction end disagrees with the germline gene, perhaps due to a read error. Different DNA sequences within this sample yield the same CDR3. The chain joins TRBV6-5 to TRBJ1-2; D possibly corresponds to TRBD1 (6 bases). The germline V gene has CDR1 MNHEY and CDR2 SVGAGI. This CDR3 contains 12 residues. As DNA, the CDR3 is TGTGCCAGTAGTTCCGACAGGTGGAGGCACACCTTC. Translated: CASSSDRWRHTF.

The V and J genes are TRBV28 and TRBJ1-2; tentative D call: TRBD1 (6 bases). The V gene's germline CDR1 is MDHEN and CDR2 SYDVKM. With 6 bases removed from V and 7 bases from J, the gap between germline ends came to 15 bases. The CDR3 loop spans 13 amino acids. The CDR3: CASSSGTWAGYTF. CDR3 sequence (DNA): TGTGCCAGCAGCTCCGGGACATGGGCTGGCTACACCTTC.

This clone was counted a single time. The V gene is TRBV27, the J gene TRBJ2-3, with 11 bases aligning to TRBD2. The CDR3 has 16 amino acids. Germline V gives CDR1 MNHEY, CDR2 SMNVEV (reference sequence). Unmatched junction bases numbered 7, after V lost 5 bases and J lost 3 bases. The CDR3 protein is CASSGRSGRGTDTQYF. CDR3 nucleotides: TGTGCCAGCAGTGGTCGTAGCGGGAGGGGAACAGATACGCAGTATTTT.

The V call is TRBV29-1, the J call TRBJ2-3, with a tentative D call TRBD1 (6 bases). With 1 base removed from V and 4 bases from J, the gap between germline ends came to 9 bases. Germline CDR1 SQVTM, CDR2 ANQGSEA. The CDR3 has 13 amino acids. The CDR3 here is CSVEGGPADTQYF. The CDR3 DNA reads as TGCAGCGTTGAAGGGGGGCCTGCAGATACGCAGTATTTT.

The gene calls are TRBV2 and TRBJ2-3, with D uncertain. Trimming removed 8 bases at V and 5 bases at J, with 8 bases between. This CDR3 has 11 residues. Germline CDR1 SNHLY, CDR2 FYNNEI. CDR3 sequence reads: CASARQDTQYF. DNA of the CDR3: TGTGCCAGCGCCCGGCAAGATACGCAGTATTTT.

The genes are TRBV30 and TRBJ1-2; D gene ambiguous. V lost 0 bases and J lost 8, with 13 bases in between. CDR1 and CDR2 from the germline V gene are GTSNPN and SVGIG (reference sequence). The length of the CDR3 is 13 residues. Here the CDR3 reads CAWSVKPQRGYTF. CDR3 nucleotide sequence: TGTGCCTGGAGTGTAAAGCCTCAGAGAGGCTACACCTTC.

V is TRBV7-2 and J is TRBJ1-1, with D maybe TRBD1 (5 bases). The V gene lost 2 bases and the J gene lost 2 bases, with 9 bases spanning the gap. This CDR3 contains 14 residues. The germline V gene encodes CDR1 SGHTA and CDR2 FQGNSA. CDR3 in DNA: TGTGCCAGCAGCTTACTAGGGGCCAACACTGAAGCTTTCTTT. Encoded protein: CASSLLGANTEAFF.

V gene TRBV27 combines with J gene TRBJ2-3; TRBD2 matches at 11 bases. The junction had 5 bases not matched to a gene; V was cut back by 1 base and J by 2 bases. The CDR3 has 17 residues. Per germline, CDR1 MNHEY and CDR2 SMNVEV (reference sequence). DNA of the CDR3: TGTGCCAGCAGTTTATTTCTAGCGGGAGGAAACACAGATACGCAGTATTTT. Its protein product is CASSLFLAGGNTDTQYF.

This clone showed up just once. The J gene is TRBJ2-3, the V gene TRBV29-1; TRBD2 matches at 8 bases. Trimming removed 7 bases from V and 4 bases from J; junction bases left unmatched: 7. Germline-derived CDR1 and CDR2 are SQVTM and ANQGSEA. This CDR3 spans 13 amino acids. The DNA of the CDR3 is TGCAGCGGTAGGGAGCGGGGGTCAGATACGCAGTATTTT. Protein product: CSGRERGSDTQYF.

The CDR3 protein is CASSLVVIAGAGANVLTF. CDR3 nucleotide sequence: TGCGCCAGCAGCTTGGTGGTGATAGCGGGGGCTGGGGCCAACGTCCTGACTTTC. The chain links TRBV5-1 to TRBJ2-6; 9 nucleotides match TRBD2. Trimming at V came to 0 bases and at J to 2 bases, leaving 6 bases not matched to a gene. CDR1 is SGHRS, CDR2 YFSETQ, per germline. The CDR3 consists of 18 residues.

The CDR3 loop reads CASSLGPAAGQPQHF. CDR3 nucleotide sequence: TGTGCCAGCAGCCTTGGACCGGCGGCAGGGCAGCCCCAGCATTTT. The chain carries TRBV5-4 and TRBJ1-5, with D perhaps matching TRBD1 (5 bases). Looked up from germline, CDR1 is SGHNT and CDR2 is YYREEE (reference sequence). The V end lost 4 bases, the J end lost 7 bases, and 18 bases lay between the germline ends. The length of the CDR3 is 15 residues.

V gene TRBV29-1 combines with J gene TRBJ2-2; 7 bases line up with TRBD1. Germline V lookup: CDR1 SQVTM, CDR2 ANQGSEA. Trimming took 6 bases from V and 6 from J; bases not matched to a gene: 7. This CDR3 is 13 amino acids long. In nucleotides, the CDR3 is TGCAGCGTGGCTTTAACAGGGGCCGGGGAGCTGTTTTTT. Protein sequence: CSVALTGAGELFF.

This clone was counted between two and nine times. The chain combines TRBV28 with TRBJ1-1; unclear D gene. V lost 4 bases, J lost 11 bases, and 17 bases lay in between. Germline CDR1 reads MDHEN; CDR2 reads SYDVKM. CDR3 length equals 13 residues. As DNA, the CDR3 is TGTGCCAGCAGTTCCCTTAGGATATCGGAGGCTTTCTTT. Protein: CASSSLRISEAFF.

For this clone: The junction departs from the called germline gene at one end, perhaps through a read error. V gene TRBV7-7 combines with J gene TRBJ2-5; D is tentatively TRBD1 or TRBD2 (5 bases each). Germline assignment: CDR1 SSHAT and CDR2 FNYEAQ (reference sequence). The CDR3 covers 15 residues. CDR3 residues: CASSSGPGREETQYF. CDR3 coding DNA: TGTGCTAGCAGCTCGGGACCGGGCAGGGAAGAGACCCAGTACTTC.

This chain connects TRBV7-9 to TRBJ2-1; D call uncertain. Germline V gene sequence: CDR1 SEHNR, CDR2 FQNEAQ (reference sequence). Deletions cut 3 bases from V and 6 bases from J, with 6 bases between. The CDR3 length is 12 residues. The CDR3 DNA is TGTGCCAGCAGCTTCGGAATCAATGAGCAGTTCTTC. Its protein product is CASSFGINEQFF.

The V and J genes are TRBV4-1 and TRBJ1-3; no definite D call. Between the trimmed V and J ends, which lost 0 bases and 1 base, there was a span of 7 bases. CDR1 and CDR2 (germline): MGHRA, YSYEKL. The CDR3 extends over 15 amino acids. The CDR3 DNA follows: TGCGCCAGCAGCCAAGATCGGGATTCTGGAAACACCATATATTTT. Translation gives CASSQDRDSGNTIYF.

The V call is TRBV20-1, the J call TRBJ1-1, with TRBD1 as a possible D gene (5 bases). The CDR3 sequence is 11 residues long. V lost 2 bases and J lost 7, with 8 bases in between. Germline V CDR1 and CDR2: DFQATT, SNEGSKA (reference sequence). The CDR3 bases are TGCAGTGCTAGACAACAGGTTGAAGCTTTCTTT. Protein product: CSARQQVEAFF.

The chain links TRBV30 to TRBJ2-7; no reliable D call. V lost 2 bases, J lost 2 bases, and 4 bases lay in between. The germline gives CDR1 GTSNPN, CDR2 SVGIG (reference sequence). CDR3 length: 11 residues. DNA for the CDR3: TGTGCCTGGAGTCAGACCTACGAGCAGTACTTC. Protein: CAWSQTYEQYF.

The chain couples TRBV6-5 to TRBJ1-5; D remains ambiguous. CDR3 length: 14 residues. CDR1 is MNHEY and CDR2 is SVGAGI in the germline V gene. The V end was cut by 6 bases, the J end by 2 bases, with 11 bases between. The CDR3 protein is CASSRVSGNQPQHF. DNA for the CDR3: TGTGCCAGCAGCCGGGTCTCTGGCAATCAGCCCCAGCATTTT.

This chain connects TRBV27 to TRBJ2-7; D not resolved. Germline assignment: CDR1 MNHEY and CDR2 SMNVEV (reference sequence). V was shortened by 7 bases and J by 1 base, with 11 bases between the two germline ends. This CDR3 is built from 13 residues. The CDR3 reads CASKGPKSYEQYF. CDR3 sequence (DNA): TGTGCCAGCAAAGGGCCGAAATCCTACGAGCAGTACTTC.

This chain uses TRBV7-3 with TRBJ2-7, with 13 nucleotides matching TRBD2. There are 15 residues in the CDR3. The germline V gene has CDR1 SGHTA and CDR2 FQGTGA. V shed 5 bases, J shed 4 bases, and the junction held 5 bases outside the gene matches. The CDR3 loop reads CASSPGTSGTYEQYF. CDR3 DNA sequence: TGTGCCAGCAGCCCAGGGACTAGCGGGACTTACGAGCAGTACTTC.

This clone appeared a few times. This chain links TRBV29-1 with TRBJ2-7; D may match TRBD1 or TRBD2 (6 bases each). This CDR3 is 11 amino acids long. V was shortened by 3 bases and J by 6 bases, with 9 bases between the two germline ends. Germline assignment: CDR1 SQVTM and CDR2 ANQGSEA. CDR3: CSVEGGGEQYF. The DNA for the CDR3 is TGCAGCGTTGAGGGGGGCGGCGAGCAGTACTTC.